This TCR beta chain was identified in a study of blood T cell repertoires in COVID-19. About the study: Nucleic acid was either cDNA or gDNA, and it came from T cells, B-cell-depleted T cells, or PBMCs.

CDR1 and CDR2 (germline): SNHLY, FYNNEI. V shed 6 bases and J shed 0 bases, with 15 bases lying between them. The CDR3 covers 17 residues. Assignment of participants to cohorts was predicated upon participant-reported clinical history. Exposed participants came across a COVID-19 case within 2 weeks before study entry. In the original analysis: Amplification with reference gene primers provided the estimates of nucleated cell counts. The data were produced by immunoSEQ multiplex PCR, yet TCRdb's version contains in-frame clones alone and is incomplete. The V and J calls and clone size were taken over from that table, and D and trimming were inferred from the DNA. Among around 250,000 clones, roughly 85% were seen once, and the ten largest hold 5%.

The TCR sequence derives from a man aged 40-49 years who had been exposed to COVID-19. The V call is TRBV2, the J call TRBJ2-6; D unclear. Sequenced material: PBMCs or T cells enriched from blood (not recorded which). CDR3 loop: CASSAQPPPSGANVLTF. CDR3 DNA: TGTGCCAGCAGCGCACAACCCCCTCCCTCTGGGGCCAACGTCCTGACTTTC.